One and the same sample provided the 23 T cell receptor beta chains below, sequenced in a study of cytotoxic CD8 clonotypes in ibrutinib-treated CLL. The table came from immunoSEQ multiplex PCR; TCRdb's copy has only in-frame clones and leaves some out. The sample contains about 140,000 clones, 70% to 90% of which appear only once. The material was PBMCs, obtained after 36 months of ibrutinib treatment. Source of these receptors: a human donor with chronic lymphocytic leukemia.

The rearrangement uses TRBV29-1 and TRBJ1-1; D ambiguous. V gave up 6 bases and J gave up 7 bases, with 18 bases separating them. This CDR3 has 13 residues. CDR1 and CDR2 from the germline V gene are SQVTM and ANQGSEA. This CDR3 reads CSVQRVLELEAFF. The CDR3 coding sequence is TGCAGCGTCCAGAGGGTACTCGAGCTTGAAGCTTTCTTT.

This clone has more than one count but fewer than ten. The chain is built from TRBV5-1 and TRBJ1-1; 7 bases agree with TRBD1. With V trimmed by 0 bases and J by 1 base, 6 bases remained unmatched. The germline gives CDR1 SGHRS, CDR2 YFSETQ. The CDR3 is 16 amino acids. CDR3 DNA: TGCGCCAGCAGCTTGGGAACAGGGGCGGGGAACACTGAAGCTTTCTTT. This gives the protein CASSLGTGAGNTEAFF.

The gene calls are TRBV19 and TRBJ2-7; D is ambiguous. Germline loops: CDR1 LNHDA, CDR2 SQIVND (reference sequence). The V and J ends lost 5 bases and 0 bases respectively, with 8 bases between them. This CDR3 contains 13 residues. The CDR3 region is CASSVHSSYEQYF. CDR3 sequence (DNA): TGTGCCAGTAGTGTACACAGCTCCTACGAGCAGTACTTC.

This clone was seen more than once but under ten times. This chain links TRBV5-4 with TRBJ2-1, with 9 bases aligning to TRBD2. Germline-derived CDR1 and CDR2 are SGHNT and YYREEE (reference sequence). Unmatched junction bases numbered 17, after V lost 4 bases and J lost 9 bases. This CDR3 is 17 amino acids long. The CDR3 spells CASSPRASGMRGSEQFF. The DNA of the CDR3 is TGTGCCAGCAGCCCTCGCGCTAGCGGGATGAGAGGGAGTGAGCAGTTCTTC. Complete variable domain (other parts from reference TRBV5-4 and TRBJ2-1): ETGVTQSPTHLIKTRGQQVTLRCSSQSGHNTVSWYQQALGQGPQFIFQYYREEENGRGNFPPRFSGLQFPNYSSELNVNALELDDSALYLCASSPRASGMRGSEQFFGPGTRLTVL.

V is TRBV6-1 and J is TRBJ2-1; 8 bases align to TRBD2. This CDR3 comprises 16 residues. V shed 4 bases and J 4 bases; nucleotides not matched to a gene: 9. The germline V gene has CDR1 MNHNS and CDR2 SASEGT. In DNA form, the CDR3 reads TGTGCCAGCAGTGGCTTCCTAGCGGGCGTGTACAATGAGCAGTTCTTC. Translating it yields CASSGFLAGVYNEQFF.

The table lists this clone with a few counts. The chain joins TRBV2 to TRBJ1-5; no definite D call. Trimming took 5 bases from V and 7 from J, leaving 12 bases between them. There are 13 residues in the CDR3. Germline V gene data show CDR1 as SNHLY and CDR2 as FYNNEI. Here the CDR3 reads CASSSQVLQPQHF. CDR3 DNA sequence: TGTGCCAGCAGTAGTCAGGTCTTGCAGCCCCAGCATTTT. The full variable domain, its missing parts supplied by reference TRBV2 and TRBJ1-5, is EPEVTQTPSHQVTQMGQEVILRCVPISNHLYFYWYRQILGQKVEFLVSFYNNEISEKSEIFDDQFSVERPDGSNFTLKIRSTKLEDSAMYFCASSSQVLQPQHFGDGTRLSIL.

The chain uses TRBV18 and TRBJ2-7; 8 nucleotides line up with TRBD1. Per germline, CDR1 KGHSH and CDR2 LQKENI. With V trimmed by 1 base and J by 8 bases, 10 bases remained unmatched. The CDR3 loop spans 15 amino acids. In nucleotides, the CDR3 is TGTGCCAGCTCACCACGTGTGGCAGGGGGCGCACAGCAGTACTTC. Translated: CASSPRVAGGAQQYF.

This clone was counted a single time. V and J are TRBV18 and TRBJ2-6; TRBD1 aligns across 7 bases. Unmatched junction bases numbered 5, after V lost 3 bases and J lost 0 bases. The CDR3 loop spans 17 amino acids. Germline V gives CDR1 KGHSH, CDR2 LQKENI. The CDR3 DNA sequence: TGTGCCAGCTCACCGAGGGACAGTAGCTCTGGGGCCAACGTCCTGACTTTC. As protein: CASSPRDSSSGANVLTF. Variable domain in full (rest from reference TRBV18 and TRBJ2-6): NAGVMQNPRHLVRRRGQEARLRCSPMKGHSHVYWYRQLPEEGLKFMVYLQKENIIDESGMPKERFSAEFPKEGPSILRIQQVVRGDSAAYFCASSPRDSSSGANVLTFGAGSRLTVL.

The chain has TRBV29-1 and TRBJ2-3, with TRBD2 identical over 8 bases. Germline lookup yields CDR1 SQVTM and CDR2 ANQGSEA. V lost 5 bases, J lost 10 bases, and 14 bases stayed unmatched. CDR3 size: 14 residues. DNA of the CDR3: TGCAGCGTTCTCCCGACGACTAGCGCAGGGGCGCAGTATTTT. This encodes CSVLPTTSAGAQYF.

This clone has just a few counts. The chain recombines TRBV27 with TRBJ2-6; TRBD1 matches at 8 bases. V gave up 5 bases and J gave up 2 bases; unmatched junction bases: 8. The CDR3 length is 17 residues. Germline V gene data show CDR1 as MNHEY and CDR2 as SMNVEV (reference sequence). CDR3 region: CASSEADRAPGANVLTF. The DNA for the CDR3 is TGTGCCAGCAGTGAAGCGGACAGGGCCCCTGGGGCCAACGTCCTGACTTTC.

Here the CDR3 DNA reads TGTGCCATCAGTCCGGGGGCCCCCCTTTATTCACCCCTCCACTTT. This encodes CAISPGAPLYSPLHF. The J gene is TRBJ1-6, the V gene TRBV10-3; tentatively, D is TRBD1 (6 bases). V dropped 5 bases and J dropped 8 bases, with 16 bases sitting between them. Germline values: CDR1 ENHRY, CDR2 SYGVKD. CDR3 length: 15 amino acids.

This sequence joins TRBV6-1 and TRBJ1-5; D ambiguous. Trimming shortened V by 10 bases and J by 6 bases, and 13 bases separated the two germline ends. Germline assignment: CDR1 MNHNS and CDR2 SASEGT. The CDR3 has 12 amino acids. CDR3 DNA sequence: TGTGCCACCTCTCGGCTGTCTCAGCCCCAGCATTTT. Amino acids: CATSRLSQPQHF.

The chain employs TRBV6-1 and TRBJ1-5; D gene ambiguous. Germline CDR1 and CDR2: MNHNS and SASEGT. The germline V and J ends were trimmed by 7 bases and 5 bases, with 12 bases remaining between them. This CDR3 region has 13 residues. The CDR3 coding sequence is TGTGCCAGCACCCAAATGGGTGATCAGCCCCAGCATTTT. Translated, it gives CASTQMGDQPQHF.

This sequence joins TRBV7-8 and TRBJ1-2, with TRBD1 identical over 9 bases. CDR1 is SGHVS and CDR2 is FQNEAQ in the germline V gene. Losses at the gene ends were 5 bases for V and 0 bases for J; bases not matched to a gene: 10. The CDR3 has 17 amino acids. The CDR3 protein is CASSNQDRGLSNYGYTF. The CDR3 DNA reads as TGTGCCAGCAGCAACCAGGACAGGGGCCTCTCTAACTATGGCTACACCTTC.

This sequence joins TRBV27 and TRBJ2-3, with a weak D call TRBD1 (5 bases). Per the germline V gene, CDR1 is MNHEY and CDR2 is SMNVEV (reference sequence). V gave up 3 bases and J gave up 4 bases, with 11 bases separating them. This CDR3 is 14 amino acids long. The chain's CDR3 is CASSFRAAADTQYF. The CDR3 DNA reads as TGTGCCAGCAGTTTCAGGGCAGCCGCAGATACGCAGTATTTT.

This chain joins TRBV30 and TRBJ1-6, with unresolved D. CDR3 length: 14 amino acids. Germline V gene sequence: CDR1 GTSNPN, CDR2 SVGIG (reference sequence). Trimming pared 5 bases from V and 4 bases from J, leaving 12 bases between. Written as DNA, the CDR3 is TGTGCCTGGTCAAAGGACGGGTATAATTCACCCCTCCACTTT. Its protein product is CAWSKDGYNSPLHF.

The chain uses TRBV18 and TRBJ1-5; D uncertain. The ends were cut back, 4 bases at V and 2 bases at J, with 18 bases in the middle. The V gene's germline CDR1 is KGHSH and CDR2 LQKENI. This CDR3 region has 17 residues. CDR3 sequence reads: CASSLGLPGWGNQPQHF. The CDR3 coding sequence is TGTGCCAGCTCACTTGGTTTGCCCGGATGGGGCAATCAGCCCCAGCATTTT.

The V call is TRBV27, the J call TRBJ2-1; possibly TRBD1 for D (6 bases). Germline loops: CDR1 MNHEY, CDR2 SMNVEV (reference sequence). This CDR3 has 15 amino acids. V was cut by 5 bases and J by 0 bases, with 11 bases left in between. CDR3 nucleotide sequence: TGTGCCAGCAGTCCCAGGGGCCCCTCCTACAATGAGCAGTTCTTC. This gives the protein CASSPRGPSYNEQFF.

The genes are TRBV6-5 and TRBJ1-1; D may be TRBD1 (6 bases). The germline V and J ends were trimmed by 8 bases and 4 bases, with 14 bases remaining between them. The CDR3 is made up of 13 amino acids. CDR1 is MNHEY, CDR2 SVGAGI, per germline. The CDR3 reads CASGSRGLTEAFF. As DNA, the CDR3 is TGTGCCAGCGGGTCCAGGGGACTCACTGAAGCTTTCTTT.

This chain joins TRBV25-1 and TRBJ2-1; D tentatively reads TRBD1 or TRBD2 (5 bases each). Trimming stripped 5 bases from V and 0 bases from J, with 11 bases between. Germline-derived CDR1 and CDR2 are MGHDK and SYGVNS. This CDR3 has 15 amino acids. CDR3 residues: CASSLRGRSYNEQFF. Written as DNA, the CDR3 is TGTGCCAGCAGTTTACGGGGACGCTCCTACAATGAGCAGTTCTTC.

The chain is built from TRBV19 and TRBJ2-3; D is perhaps TRBD2 (5 bases). Trimming stripped 9 bases from V and 1 base from J, with 14 bases between. The CDR3 extends over 14 amino acids. The V gene's germline CDR1 is LNHDA and CDR2 SQIVND (reference sequence). The CDR3 bases are TGTGCCAGCTTGAGCGGAAGGCGCACAGATACGCAGTATTTT. As protein: CASLSGRRTDTQYF.

This rearrangement joins TRBV11-3 to TRBJ2-3; the D is unclear. With 0 bases removed from V and 6 bases from J, the gap between germline ends came to 4 bases. The CDR3 sequence is 12 residues long. From germline, CDR1 is SGHNT and CDR2 YENEEA. CDR3 sequence: CASSLDSDTQYF. In nucleotides, the CDR3 is TGTGCCAGCAGCTTAGATTCGGATACGCAGTATTTT.

The chain employs TRBV10-3 and TRBJ2-3; the match to TRBD2 covers 14 bases. The V gene end was trimmed by 11 bases and the J gene end by 3 bases; junction bases not matched to a gene: 10. The CDR3 sequence is 16 residues long. Germline CDR1 is ENHRY and CDR2 is SYGVKD. The CDR3 DNA reads TGTGCCGTGACTAGCGGGAGGGCCGGGGGAACAGATACGCAGTATTTT. It translates to CAVTSGRAGGTDTQYF.